This TCR beta chain was sequenced during a study of cytomegalovirus exposure and HLA in healthy donors. Researchers ran the PCR with 60 Vbeta and 13 Jbeta primers. Clones were read by immunoSEQ multiplex PCR, and TCRdb kept only the in-frame ones, dropping some. Among around 220,000 clones listed, roughly 80% were seen once. Study-level points and caveats: Exclusion applied to some V segments, including TRBV6-2 and TRBV6-3, as they were indistinguishable. Being productive about 90% or about 30% of the time was typical of most TCR beta V segments in an earlier analysis. A later analysis reportedly found that, within productive TCRs, an Asian-associated ancestry cluster had fewer N-insertions than the mean observed across the 666 donors.

V lost 0 bases and J lost 5, with 10 bases in between. The CDR3 has 14 residues. The germline V gene encodes CDR1 SNHLY and CDR2 FYNNEI. In the case of this clone: The antigen remains unidentified.

The chain combines TRBV2 with TRBJ1-2; possibly TRBD1 for D (6 bases). This clonotype originated in a girl between 5 and 17 years old in good health and CMV-seronegative. Material for sequencing was PBMCs. The DNA for the CDR3 is TGTGCCAGCAGTGAAGCTCGGACAGCATATGGCTACACCTTC. It translates to CASSEARTAYGYTF.